Reported below is one TCR beta chain. Its specific antigen is unknown. No base quality values were provided; no much bigger clone lies one nucleotide off. The time point label, as the study defines it: resected brain tissue, or blood drawn just prior to surgery. The surgery cases showing the highest brain T cell transcript signatures were chosen for TCR beta chain sequencing of brain tissue and, when available, of blood. Before surgery, the patients had been given at least one anti-epileptic drug. The TCR-sequenced patients were children whose drug-resistant epilepsy was caused by tuberous sclerosis complex, focal cortical dysplasia, Rasmussen encephalitis or hemimegalencephaly. Bulk genomic DNA was extracted from unsorted brain tissue and whole blood with the Monarch genomic DNA purification kit. These data are taken from a study of brain T cells in children with intractable seizures (dated by TCRdb to about 2021). With respect to the entire study: Resected brain tissue from 45 to 60 pediatric epilepsy surgery cases was first screened for immune gene transcripts using a NanoString immunology panel. Of the 12 selected surgery cases, pre-surgery blood was also sequenced for eight, so four had brain tissue only. The paper's findings and limits, for the study overall: The patients' HCMV serostatus was not known, and viral specificity was inferred solely from CDR3 sequence similarity. Sequencing depth differed between pre- and post-surgery blood, so clones missing from the pre-surgery sample may reflect undersampling.

The V end loses 2 bases and the J end loses 2 bases, and a stretch of 12 bases separates them. The germline V gene provides CDR1 MNHNS and CDR2 SASEGT. The CDR3 holds 15 amino acids from the cysteine to the phenylalanine. The kept DNA is CDR3 alone, 45 bases in frame from the first base. The immunoSEQ assay was applied to genomic DNA to generate the TCR beta chain sequences. Under the source paper's analysis protocol: CDR3 sequences that did not begin with the conserved framework cysteine at position 104 were removed by hand. To get clonality, the normalized Shannon's Diversity Index was subtracted from one, giving values from 0 (maximal diversity) to 1 (oligoclonal). Chi-squared comparison-of-proportions tests assessed whether the same CDR3 differed in frequency between samples, such as brain versus blood. Public clonotypes were found by searching immuneACCESS, and the VDJdb browser was used to assess similarity to known antiviral clonotypes. Not all clones reach the TCRdb copy of this immuneACCESS table, which keeps in-frame sequences only. Checked studies attribute under half of the gap to unresolved V genes and leave the rest unexplained. That table gives V, J and clone size, and the DNA gave D and trimming. For this sample there are around 38,000 clones; over 75% appear just once. Jointly, the top ten make up 6.3% of the sample.

This receptor was identified in a girl aged 2-10 years with tuberous sclerosis and intractable seizures. The V and J segments used are TRBV6-1 and TRBJ2-5; a weak D assignment points to TRBD1 (5 bases agree). The sample consisted of peripheral blood, taken at surgery. At the DNA level, the sequence is TGTGCCAGCAGTGAAACAGCAGGGCAGCAAGAGACCCAGTACTTC. It translates to CASSETAGQQETQYF.